Listed below are T cell receptor beta chains from one sample, sequenced in a study of blood T cell repertoires in COVID-19. Sequencing used immunoSEQ multiplex PCR; TCRdb keeps in-frame clones, though not all of them. This repertoire shows some 130,000 clones, 85% to 90% found once; its top ten account for under 4.5%. Material for sequencing was peripheral blood. The source of these receptors is a man aged 55 to 69 with COVID-19, enrolled during active disease. The CDR3 runs from the conserved cysteine through the conserved F or W. The D gene is left open where the match is weak. The size entry is marked missing in some rows and otherwise reads once, few, many or a size class.

abundance: NA; len: 13; d_gene: TRBD1; j_gene: TRBJ2-1; v_gene: TRBV5-1; CDR3aa: CASSRTTGYEQFF; CDR3nt: TGCGCCAGCAGCCGGACGACAGGGTATGAGCAGTTCTTC
abundance: NA; len: 12; d_gene: NA; j_gene: TRBJ1-1; v_gene: TRBV6-2/TRBV6-3; CDR3aa: CASSYGSGEAFF; CDR3nt: TGTGCCAGCAGTTACGGGTCAGGAGAAGCTTTCTTT
abundance: NA; len: 12; d_gene: NA; j_gene: TRBJ1-2; v_gene: TRBV2; CDR3aa: CASRNRETGYTF; CDR3nt: TGTGCCAGCAGGAACAGGGAAACTGGCTACACCTTC
abundance: once; len: 15; d_gene: NA; j_gene: TRBJ2-7; v_gene: TRBV5-6; CDR3aa: CASSPPRVITGEQYF; CDR3nt: TGTGCCAGCAGCCCTCCGCGGGTCATTACTGGAGAGCAGTACTTC
abundance: once; len: 16; d_gene: NA; j_gene: TRBJ1-5; v_gene: TRBV6-1; CDR3aa: CASREGGLMSNQPQHF; CDR3nt: TGTGCCAGCAGAGAAGGGGGGCTTATGAGCAATCAGCCCCAGCATTTT
abundance: NA; len: 15; d_gene: TRBD1; j_gene: TRBJ1-6; v_gene: TRBV2; CDR3aa: CASSERGTGVSPLHF; CDR3nt: TGTGCCAGCAGTGAAAGGGGGACAGGGGTTTCACCCCTCCACTTT
abundance: NA; len: 15; d_gene: TRBD1; j_gene: TRBJ1-2; v_gene: TRBV4-2; CDR3aa: CASSQAGTGAVGYTF; CDR3nt: TGTGCCAGCAGCCAAGCCGGGACAGGGGCTGTGGGCTACACCTTC
abundance: NA; len: 16; d_gene: TRBD1; j_gene: TRBJ1-6; v_gene: TRBV7-8; CDR3aa: CASSFGTGAYNSPLHF; CDR3nt: TGTGCCAGCAGCTTTGGGACAGGGGCATATAATTCACCCCTCCACTTT
abundance: NA; len: 16; d_gene: TRBD1; j_gene: TRBJ1-1; v_gene: TRBV24-1; CDR3aa: CATSDQSGTDNTEAFF; CDR3nt: TGTGCCACCAGTGATCAATCCGGGACAGATAACACTGAAGCTTTCTTT
abundance: NA; len: 12; d_gene: NA; j_gene: TRBJ1-1; v_gene: TRBV10-3; CDR3aa: CASLQGRTEAFF; CDR3nt: TGTGCCAGCTTACAGGGAAGGACTGAAGCTTTCTTT
abundance: NA; len: 16; d_gene: TRBD1; j_gene: TRBJ1-1; v_gene: TRBV14; CDR3aa: CASSQGTGPLNTEAFF; CDR3nt: TGTGCCAGCAGCCAAGGGACAGGGCCATTGAACACTGAAGCTTTCTTT
abundance: NA; len: 13; d_gene: NA; j_gene: TRBJ2-7; v_gene: TRBV7-2; CDR3aa: CASSFGGRYEQYF; CDR3nt: TGTGCCAGCAGCTTCGGGGGGCGCTACGAGCAGTACTTC
abundance: NA; len: 16; d_gene: NA; j_gene: TRBJ1-1; v_gene: TRBV19; CDR3aa: CASTPSSLAVNTEAFF; CDR3nt: TGTGCCAGTACCCCTTCCTCACTCGCGGTGAACACTGAAGCTTTCTTT
abundance: once; len: 13; d_gene: TRBD1; j_gene: TRBJ2-7; v_gene: TRBV7-3; CDR3aa: CASSLGTGSRQYF; CDR3nt: TGTGCCAGCAGCTTAGGGACAGGGAGTCGGCAGTACTTC
abundance: once; len: 12; d_gene: NA; j_gene: TRBJ1-1; v_gene: TRBV14; CDR3aa: CASSQWAAKAFF; CDR3nt: TGTGCCAGCAGCCAGTGGGCAGCCAAAGCTTTCTTT
abundance: NA; len: 16; d_gene: TRBD1; j_gene: TRBJ1-4; v_gene: TRBV9; CDR3aa: CASSGLDRADNEKLFF; CDR3nt: TGTGCCAGCAGCGGTTTAGACAGGGCCGATAATGAAAAACTGTTTTTT
abundance: NA; len: 14; d_gene: NA; j_gene: TRBJ1-5; v_gene: TRBV4-1; CDR3aa: CASSQAGDNQPQHF; CDR3nt: TGCGCCAGCAGCCAAGCGGGGGACAATCAGCCCCAGCATTTT
abundance: NA; len: 13; d_gene: NA; j_gene: TRBJ2-2; v_gene: TRBV12-3/TRBV12-4; CDR3aa: CASSLRGTGELFF; CDR3nt: TGTGCCAGCAGTTTAAGGGGGACCGGGGAGCTGTTTTTT
abundance: NA; len: 12; d_gene: NA; j_gene: TRBJ2-2; v_gene: TRBV29-1; CDR3aa: CSVESGPGELFF; CDR3nt: TGCAGCGTTGAGTCAGGGCCCGGGGAGCTGTTTTTT
abundance: NA; len: 17; d_gene: NA; j_gene: TRBJ1-5; v_gene: TRBV7-9; CDR3aa: CASSLAFSGESEQPQHF; CDR3nt: TGTGCCAGCAGCTTAGCCTTTTCAGGGGAATCGGAGCAGCCCCAGCATTTT
abundance: NA; len: 13; d_gene: TRBD1; j_gene: TRBJ1-2; v_gene: TRBV27; CDR3aa: CASRSRGLGGYTF; CDR3nt: TGTGCCAGCAGATCAAGGGGGCTAGGCGGCTACACCTTC
abundance: NA; len: 12; d_gene: TRBD1; j_gene: TRBJ1-5; v_gene: TRBV2; CDR3aa: CAGGQGEQPQHF; CDR3nt: TGTGCCGGAGGACAGGGAGAACAGCCCCAGCATTTT
abundance: NA; len: 17; d_gene: TRBD2; j_gene: TRBJ2-5; v_gene: TRBV11-2; CDR3aa: CASSLVPSGGNQETQYF; CDR3nt: TGTGCCAGCAGCTTAGTTCCTAGCGGGGGCAATCAAGAGACCCAGTACTTC
abundance: NA; len: 16; d_gene: TRBD2; j_gene: TRBJ2-1; v_gene: TRBV7-9; CDR3aa: CASSEDGLAGGNEQFF; CDR3nt: TGTGCCAGCAGCGAAGATGGACTAGCGGGGGGCAATGAGCAGTTCTTC
abundance: once; len: 16; d_gene: NA; j_gene: TRBJ1-1; v_gene: TRBV6-5; CDR3aa: CASSYSVGGSGTEAFF; CDR3nt: TGTGCCAGCAGTTACTCGGTAGGGGGATCGGGCACTGAAGCTTTCTTT
abundance: once; len: 14; d_gene: TRBD2; j_gene: TRBJ2-5; v_gene: TRBV5-4; CDR3aa: CASSSRGGSETQYF; CDR3nt: TGTGCCAGCAGCTCGCGGGGGGGAAGTGAGACCCAGTACTTC
abundance: once; len: 15; d_gene: TRBD1; j_gene: TRBJ1-5; v_gene: TRBV19; CDR3aa: CASSMGQGVDQPQHF; CDR3nt: TGTGCCAGTAGTATGGGACAGGGGGTCGATCAGCCCCAGCATTTT
abundance: NA; len: 15; d_gene: NA; j_gene: TRBJ1-2; v_gene: TRBV6-5; CDR3aa: CASSSILQGSDGYTF; CDR3nt: TGTGCCAGCAGTTCGATTCTACAGGGCTCTGATGGCTACACCTTC
abundance: once; len: 16; d_gene: NA; j_gene: TRBJ2-5; v_gene: TRBV15; CDR3aa: CATSRDGGAARETQYF; CDR3nt: TGTGCCACCAGCAGAGATGGCGGGGCGGCCCGTGAGACCCAGTACTTC
abundance: NA; len: 15; d_gene: TRBD2; j_gene: TRBJ2-7; v_gene: TRBV11-2; CDR3aa: CASSSSGVYSYEQYF; CDR3nt: TGTGCCAGCAGTTCTAGCGGGGTGTACTCCTACGAGCAGTACTTC
abundance: NA; len: 14; d_gene: TRBD1; j_gene: TRBJ2-7; v_gene: TRBV5-4; CDR3aa: CASSLGTGRLEQYF; CDR3nt: TGTGCCAGCAGCTTGGGGACAGGGAGGCTCGAGCAGTACTTC
abundance: NA; len: 17; d_gene: NA; j_gene: TRBJ1-2; v_gene: TRBV7-6; CDR3aa: CASSSKPAGGVAYGYTF; CDR3nt: TGTGCCAGCAGCTCCAAGCCGGCCGGCGGGGTCGCCTATGGCTACACCTTC
abundance: few; len: 13; d_gene: TRBD1; j_gene: TRBJ1-2; v_gene: TRBV7-3; CDR3aa: CASSPKTGSGYTF; CDR3nt: TGTGCCAGCAGCCCGAAGACAGGGAGTGGCTACACCTTC
abundance: once; len: 13; d_gene: NA; j_gene: TRBJ1-5; v_gene: TRBV7-3; CDR3aa: CASSLTYGGPQHF; CDR3nt: TGTGCCAGCAGCTTAACGTACGGGGGGCCCCAGCATTTT
abundance: NA; len: 11; d_gene: NA; j_gene: TRBJ2-1; v_gene: TRBV12-3/TRBV12-4; CDR3aa: CASKGSNEQFF; CDR3nt: TGTGCCAGCAAGGGGTCCAATGAGCAGTTCTTC
abundance: NA; len: 13; d_gene: NA; j_gene: TRBJ2-1; v_gene: TRBV9; CDR3aa: CASSVGFYNEQFF; CDR3nt: TGTGCCAGCAGCGTCGGGTTTTACAATGAGCAGTTCTTC
abundance: NA; len: 15; d_gene: NA; j_gene: TRBJ1-1; v_gene: TRBV5-1; CDR3aa: CASSLGQLMNTEAFF; CDR3nt: TGCGCCAGCAGCTTGGGACAGCTCATGAACACTGAAGCTTTCTTT
abundance: NA; len: 16; d_gene: TRBD2; j_gene: TRBJ2-3; v_gene: TRBV9; CDR3aa: CASSVSLAGGADTQYF; CDR3nt: TGTGCCAGCAGCGTTTCACTAGCGGGGGGTGCCGATACGCAGTATTTT
abundance: NA; len: 16; d_gene: TRBD1; j_gene: TRBJ1-2; v_gene: TRBV7-9; CDR3aa: CASSLEGQGREYGYTF; CDR3nt: TGTGCCAGCAGCTTAGAGGGACAGGGGCGTGAATATGGCTACACCTTC
abundance: NA; len: 15; d_gene: TRBD1; j_gene: TRBJ2-7; v_gene: TRBV7-6; CDR3aa: CASIDQQGIRDEQYF; CDR3nt: TGTGCCAGCATCGACCAACAGGGGATTAGGGACGAGCAGTACTTC
abundance: NA; len: 15; d_gene: TRBD1; j_gene: TRBJ1-2; v_gene: TRBV27; CDR3aa: CASSLGIDRVNGYTF; CDR3nt: TGTGCCAGCAGTTTAGGGATTGACAGGGTGAACGGCTACACCTTC
abundance: NA; len: 16; d_gene: NA; j_gene: TRBJ2-5; v_gene: TRBV5-4; CDR3aa: CASSPQAKQGRETQYF; CDR3nt: TGTGCCAGCAGCCCCCAAGCGAAACAGGGACGGGAGACCCAGTACTTC
abundance: NA; len: 17; d_gene: NA; j_gene: TRBJ2-7; v_gene: TRBV30; CDR3aa: CAWSDRLRGFLSYEQYF; CDR3nt: TGTGCCTGGAGTGACAGGTTAAGAGGTTTCTTGTCCTACGAGCAGTACTTC
abundance: NA; len: 18; d_gene: TRBD1; j_gene: TRBJ2-6; v_gene: TRBV15; CDR3aa: CATSRQTGGAGGANVLTF; CDR3nt: TGTGCCACCAGCAGACAGACAGGGGGCGCAGGAGGGGCCAACGTCCTGACTTTC
abundance: NA; len: 14; d_gene: NA; j_gene: TRBJ1-5; v_gene: TRBV10-3; CDR3aa: CAISPQQGNQPQHF; CDR3nt: TGTGCCATCAGCCCCCAACAGGGCAATCAGCCCCAGCATTTT
abundance: NA; len: 15; d_gene: TRBD1; j_gene: TRBJ1-2; v_gene: TRBV19; CDR3aa: CASRVSGTDYSVYTF; CDR3nt: TGTGCCAGTAGAGTGTCCGGGACAGATTACTCCGTCTACACCTTC
abundance: NA; len: 12; d_gene: TRBD1; j_gene: TRBJ2-3; v_gene: TRBV24-1; CDR3aa: CATGQGIDTQYF; CDR3nt: TGTGCCACCGGACAGGGAATAGATACGCAGTATTTT
abundance: NA; len: 15; d_gene: NA; j_gene: TRBJ1-2; v_gene: TRBV5-1; CDR3aa: CASSLGRGRWDGYTF; CDR3nt: TGCGCCAGCAGCTTGGGCAGGGGCAGGTGGGATGGCTACACCTTC
abundance: NA; len: 16; d_gene: TRBD2; j_gene: TRBJ2-3; v_gene: TRBV7-9; CDR3aa: CASSKGGGFSTDTQYF; CDR3nt: TGTGCCAGCAGCAAAGGCGGGGGTTTTAGCACAGATACGCAGTATTTT
abundance: few; len: 17; d_gene: TRBD1; j_gene: TRBJ2-1; v_gene: TRBV19; CDR3aa: CASSAELNRQGWNEQFF; CDR3nt: TGTGCCAGTAGTGCCGAGCTCAATCGACAGGGATGGAATGAGCAGTTCTTC
abundance: NA; len: 15; d_gene: TRBD1; j_gene: TRBJ1-4; v_gene: TRBV19; CDR3aa: CASSADRGLDEKLFF; CDR3nt: TGTGCCAGTAGTGCCGACAGGGGCCTTGATGAAAAACTGTTTTTT